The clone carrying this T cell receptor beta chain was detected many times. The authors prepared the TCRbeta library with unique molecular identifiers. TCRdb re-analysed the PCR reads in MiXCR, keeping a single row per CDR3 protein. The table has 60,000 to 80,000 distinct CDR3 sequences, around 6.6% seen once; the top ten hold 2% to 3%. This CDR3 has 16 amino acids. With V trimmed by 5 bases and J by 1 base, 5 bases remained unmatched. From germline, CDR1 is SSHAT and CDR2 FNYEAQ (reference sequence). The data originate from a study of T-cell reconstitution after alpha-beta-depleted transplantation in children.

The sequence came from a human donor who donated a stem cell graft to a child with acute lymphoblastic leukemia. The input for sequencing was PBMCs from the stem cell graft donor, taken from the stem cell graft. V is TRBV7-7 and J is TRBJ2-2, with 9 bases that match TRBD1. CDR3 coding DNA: TGTGCCAGCAGCCCGCGACAGGGGGGGAACACCGGGGAGCTGTTTTTT. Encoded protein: CASSPRQGGNTGELFF. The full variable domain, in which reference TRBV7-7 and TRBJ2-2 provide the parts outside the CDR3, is GAGVSQSPRYKVTKRGQDVTLRCDPISSHATLYWYQQALGQGPEFLTYFNYEAQPDKSGLPSDRFSAERPEGSISTLTIQRTEQRDSAMYRCASSPRQGGNTGELFFGEGSRLTVL.